A single sample is the source of the 4 T cell receptor beta chains below, sequenced in a study of a mutant IDH1 vaccine in newly diagnosed glioma. Time point indicated: week 23, last vaccination. The study gave 300 ug of mutant IDH1 20-mer peptide per vaccine dose, with topical imiquimod. Antigen specificity for these receptors is unknown. TCRdb's table, derived via immunoSEQ multiplex PCR, lists solely in-frame clones and lacks some. This sample yields about 53,000 clones, of which about 81% are seen a single time; around 8% belongs to the top ten. The material sequenced was PBMCs, taken from a glioma patient whose treatment included an IDH1 peptide vaccine. Source of these receptors: a middle-aged woman with glioma. Some clones in this sample may be carry-over from other donors' samples.

In its sample, this clone was seen once. The chain employs TRBV6-5 and TRBJ2-1; D gene uncertain. The CDR3 contains 11 residues. V gave up 10 bases and J gave up 4 bases, with 8 bases separating them. From germline, CDR1 is MNHEY and CDR2 SVGAGI. The CDR3 nucleotides are TGTGCCACAGCGTCGTACAATGAGCAGTTCTTC. Amino acids: CATASYNEQFF.

The V and J genes are TRBV30 and TRBJ1-4; D unclear. Germline CDR1 is GTSNPN and CDR2 is SVGIG (reference sequence). This CDR3 has 16 amino acids. V gave up 1 base and J gave up 1 base, with 13 bases separating them. DNA for the CDR3: TGTGCCTGGAGTGACCCAGGAGGGCGAACTAATGAAAAACTGTTTTTT. Amino acids: CAWSDPGGRTNEKLFF. The full variable domain, completed using reference TRBV30 and TRBJ1-4, is SQTIHQWPATLVQPVGSPLSLECTVEGTSNPNLYWYRQAAGRGLQLLFYSVGIGQISSEVPQNLSASRPQDRQFILSSKKLLLSDSGFYLCAWSDPGGRTNEKLFFGSGTQLSVL.

V is TRBV13 and J is TRBJ2-1; the match to TRBD2 covers 7 bases. Germline CDR1 and CDR2: PRHDT and FYEKMQ (reference sequence). The CDR3 extends over 17 amino acids. Trimming cost V 1 base and J 0 bases; bases outside gene matches: 6. The chain's CDR3 is CASSLVGGISSYNEQFF. CDR3 coding DNA: TGTGCCAGCAGCTTAGTGGGGGGGATAAGCTCCTACAATGAGCAGTTCTTC.

The CDR3 region has the DNA TGTGCCAGCAGCTTCTTAGGACTAGCATCCCACAATGAGCAGTTCTTC. This sequence encodes CASSFLGLASHNEQFF. The chain couples TRBV7-9 to TRBJ2-1, with 8 bases identical to TRBD2. This CDR3 has 16 residues. V shed 3 bases and J 5 bases; nucleotides not matched to a gene: 9. Germline CDR1 and CDR2: SEHNR and FQNEAQ (reference sequence).